Presented here are 6 T cell receptor beta chains from one specimen sequenced in a study of blood T cell repertoires in COVID-19. Measured with immunoSEQ multiplex PCR; TCRdb has only the in-frame clones, and not every one. The sample lists 200,000 to 250,000 clones; approximately 80% were seen once. The source material was peripheral blood. These receptors all come from a human donor in a cohort sampled during active COVID-19.

The chain is built from TRBV7-2 and TRBJ2-2, with 7 positions matching TRBD2. The germline CDR1 and CDR2 sequences are SGHTA and FQGNSA. This CDR3 has 17 residues. V was pared by 5 bases and J by 7 bases, with 16 bases of the junction left unmatched. This CDR3 is CASSHFLRLAEGGELFF. The CDR3 DNA reads TGTGCCAGCAGCCATTTCTTAAGACTAGCCGAGGGCGGGGAGCTGTTTTTT.

This rearrangement joins TRBV7-6 to TRBJ1-4; no clear D gene. The CDR3 runs 13 residues. The ends were cut back, 1 base at V and 5 bases at J, with 5 bases in the middle. The germline CDR1 and CDR2 sequences are SGHVS and FNYEAQ. The DNA of the CDR3 is TGTGCCAGCAGCTTAGGTGGCAATGAAAAACTGTTTTTT. Protein: CASSLGGNEKLFF.

The rearrangement joins TRBV3-1 (or the pseudogene TRBV3-2) to TRBJ2-7; 11 nucleotides match TRBD1. V trimming: 5 bases; J trimming: 5 bases; junction bases outside the gene matches: 8. Germline V lookup: CDR1 LGHDT, CDR2 YNNKEL (reference sequence). This CDR3 has 15 amino acids. The chain's CDR3 is CASSYSGQGANEQYF. The CDR3 DNA reads as TGTGCCAGCAGCTACTCTGGACAGGGGGCTAACGAGCAGTACTTC.

The chain couples TRBV6-5 to TRBJ2-3, with D tentatively TRBD1 (6 bases). The CDR3 length is 15 residues. Trimming cost V 6 bases and J 3 bases, with 16 bases left between them. Germline CDR1 is MNHEY and CDR2 is SVGAGI. Written as DNA, the CDR3 is TGTGCCAGCAGCCACAACAGGGCCCGGACAGATACGCAGTATTTT. As protein: CASSHNRARTDTQYF.

This clone was detected a few times. This rearrangement joins TRBV7-3 to TRBJ2-7; 10 nucleotides align to TRBD1. CDR3 length: 13 amino acids. V gave up 5 bases and J gave up 6 bases; unmatched junction bases: 4. Germline CDR1 is SGHTA and CDR2 is FQGTGA. CDR3 nucleotides: TGTGCCAGCAGCCGGGACAGGGGTTCCGAGCAGTACTTC. Protein sequence: CASSRDRGSEQYF.

This chain joins TRBV19 and TRBJ2-7; TRBD2 is a possible D gene (5 bases). The V and J ends lost 1 base and 2 bases respectively, with 6 bases between them. Germline CDR1 LNHDA, CDR2 SQIVND (reference sequence). This CDR3 comprises 13 residues. Written as DNA, the CDR3 is TGTGCCAGTAGTATAGGACTACCCTACGAGCAGTACTTC. Amino acids: CASSIGLPYEQYF.